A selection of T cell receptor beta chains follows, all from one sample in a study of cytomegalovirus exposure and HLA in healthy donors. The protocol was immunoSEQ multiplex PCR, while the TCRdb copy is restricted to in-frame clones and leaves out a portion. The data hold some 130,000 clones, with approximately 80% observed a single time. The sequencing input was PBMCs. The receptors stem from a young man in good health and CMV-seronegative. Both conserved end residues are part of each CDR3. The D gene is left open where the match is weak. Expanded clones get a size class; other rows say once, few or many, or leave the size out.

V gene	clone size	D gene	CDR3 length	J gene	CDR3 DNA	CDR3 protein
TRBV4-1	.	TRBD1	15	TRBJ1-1	TGCGCCAGCACGAGACAGGGGGCAGGGCACACTGAAGCTTTCTTT	CASTRQGAGHTEAFF
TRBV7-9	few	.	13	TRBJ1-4	TGTGCCAGCAGTACAGGGACGGATGAAAAACTGTTTTTT	CASSTGTDEKLFF
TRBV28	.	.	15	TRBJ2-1	TGTGCCAGCAGTCCCCTCCGGGACTCCGCGAATGAGCAGTTCTTC	CASSPLRDSANEQFF
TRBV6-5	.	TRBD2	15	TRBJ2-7	TGTGCCAGCAGGGCTTTAGCGGGAGGGCGCGACGAGCAGTACTTC	CASRALAGGRDEQYF
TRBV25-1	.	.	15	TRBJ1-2	TGTGCCAGCAGTGAAACCGGGAGCATCACTGACGGCTACACCTTC	CASSETGSITDGYTF
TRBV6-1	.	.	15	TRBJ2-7	TGTGCCAGCAGTGAAGGAGGAGCGAACTCCTACGAGCAGTACTTC	CASSEGGANSYEQYF
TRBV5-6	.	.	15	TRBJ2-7	TGTGCCAGCAGCTTGGTAGGGACAAAATGGTACGAGCAGTACTTC	CASSLVGTKWYEQYF
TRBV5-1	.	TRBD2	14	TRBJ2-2	TGCGCCAGCAGCGGGGGACTAGCAAGCGGGGAGCTGTTTTTT	CASSGGLASGELFF
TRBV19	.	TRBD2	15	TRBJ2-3	TGTGCCAGTTCCTCTTTGATGCGGGAGGCAGATACGCAGTATTTT	CASSSLMREADTQYF
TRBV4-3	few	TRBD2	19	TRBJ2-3	TGCGCCAGCAGCCAAGCTCTTAGCGGGATCCCTACTAGCACAGATACGCAGTATTTT	CASSQALSGIPTSTDTQYF
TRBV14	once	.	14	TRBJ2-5	TGTGCCAGCAGCAACCGGGTCGCAGGGGAGACCCAGTACTTC	CASSNRVAGETQYF
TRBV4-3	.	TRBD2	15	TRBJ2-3	TGCGCCAGCAGCCCCGCTAGCGGGAGCGCAGATACGCAGTATTTT	CASSPASGSADTQYF
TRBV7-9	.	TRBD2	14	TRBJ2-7	TGTGCCAGCAGCTCAGTGGGAGGGAGCTACGAGCAGTACTTC	CASSSVGGSYEQYF
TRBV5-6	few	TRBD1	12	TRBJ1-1	TGTGCCAGCAGCTCAGGACAGGGGAAAGCTTTCTTT	CASSSGQGKAFF
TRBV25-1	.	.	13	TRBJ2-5	TGTGCCAGCAGTGACGGGGTAAAAGAGACCCAGTACTTC	CASSDGVKETQYF